The rows below give T cell receptor beta chains drawn from one sample of a study of Ad26.COV2.S vaccination and SARS-CoV-2 variants. TCRdb keeps only in-frame clones here, not all; method: immunoSEQ multiplex PCR. This sample carries 43,000 or so clones, around 83% of them seen once, and the ten largest clones take approximately 51%. Material: peripheral blood, obtained after recovery from COVID-19. All receptors derive from a human donor who had recovered from COVID-19. The CDR3 runs from the conserved cysteine through the conserved F or W. A D gene is named only where the DNA matches it firmly. Rows give clone size only sometimes, using once, few, many, or a class for an expanded clone.

V gene: TRBV30
J gene: TRBJ1-1
clone size: -
D gene: -
CDR3 DNA: TGTGCCTGGAGCTGGACAGCCGAGACTGAAGCTTTCTTT
CDR3 protein: CAWSWTAETEAFF

V gene: TRBV18
J gene: TRBJ2-3
clone size: -
D gene: TRBD2
CDR3 DNA: TGTGCCAGCTCACTGGGACTAGGGGCAGATACGCAGTATTTT
CDR3 protein: CASSLGLGADTQYF

V gene: TRBV7-3
J gene: TRBJ2-6
clone size: -
D gene: -
CDR3 DNA: TGTGCCAGCAGCCTGATTTTCTCTGGGGCCAACGTCCTGACTTTC
CDR3 protein: CASSLIFSGANVLTF

V gene: TRBV5-1
J gene: TRBJ1-1
clone size: -
D gene: -
CDR3 DNA: TGCGCCAGCAGCCTCCTTCCTTTGGGACGAGGGGACACTGAAGCTTTCTTT
CDR3 protein: CASSLLPLGRGDTEAFF

V gene: TRBV3-1/TRBV3-2
J gene: TRBJ1-6
clone size: -
D gene: -
CDR3 DNA: TGTGCCAGCAGCTTTGACAGAGACAGTTCACCCCTCCACTTT
CDR3 protein: CASSFDRDSSPLHF

V gene: TRBV2
J gene: TRBJ1-1
clone size: -
D gene: TRBD1
CDR3 DNA: TGTGCCAGCAGTGGGCAGGGGGGCGGGTACACTGAAGCTTTCTTT
CDR3 protein: CASSGQGGGYTEAFF

V gene: TRBV5-6
J gene: TRBJ1-1
clone size: -
D gene: -
CDR3 DNA: TGTGCCAGCAGCTTGGAACAGATTCTTAACACTGAAGCTTTCTTT
CDR3 protein: CASSLEQILNTEAFF

V gene: TRBV18
J gene: TRBJ1-1
clone size: -
D gene: TRBD1
CDR3 DNA: TGTGCCAGCTCACCGGGACAGGTGATGAACACTGAAGCTTTCTTT
CDR3 protein: CASSPGQVMNTEAFF

V gene: TRBV5-1
J gene: TRBJ2-3
clone size: -
D gene: TRBD2
CDR3 DNA: TGCGCCAGCAGGACCGGACTAGCGGGGGCCACAGATACGCAGTATTTT
CDR3 protein: CASRTGLAGATDTQYF

V gene: TRBV11-2
J gene: TRBJ1-3
clone size: -
D gene: -
CDR3 DNA: TGTGCCAGCAGCTTAGTTATTCGCGATTCTGGAAACACCATATATTTT
CDR3 protein: CASSLVIRDSGNTIYF

V gene: TRBV7-6
J gene: TRBJ2-6
clone size: -
D gene: -
CDR3 DNA: TGTGCCAGCAGCTTATATTTACCAGGTAGTGGGGCCAACGTCCTGACTTTC
CDR3 protein: CASSLYLPGSGANVLTF

V gene: TRBV11-2
J gene: TRBJ2-1
clone size: many
D gene: -
CDR3 DNA: TGTGCCAGCAGCTTAGAGGTGGAGTGGCAGTTCTTC
CDR3 protein: CASSLEVEWQFF

V gene: TRBV5-1
J gene: TRBJ1-6
clone size: -
D gene: TRBD1
CDR3 DNA: TGCGCCAGCAGCTCAAGAGGACAGGGAGGATCACCCCTCCACTTT
CDR3 protein: CASSSRGQGGSPLHF

V gene: TRBV4-1
J gene: TRBJ1-4
clone size: -
D gene: -
CDR3 DNA: TGCGCCAGCAGCCAAGAACAGGCCATGGGAAAACTGTTTTTT
CDR3 protein: CASSQEQAMGKLFF

V gene: TRBV5-1
J gene: TRBJ1-2
clone size: -
D gene: -
CDR3 DNA: TGCGCCAGCAGCTTGGAGGCAGGGGAAGGGGGCTACACCTTC
CDR3 protein: CASSLEAGEGGYTF

V gene: TRBV2
J gene: TRBJ2-2
clone size: few
D gene: -
CDR3 DNA: TGTGCCAGCACCTCGGGACGGACCAACACCGGGGAGCTGTTTTTT
CDR3 protein: CASTSGRTNTGELFF

V gene: TRBV19
J gene: TRBJ1-2
clone size: few
D gene: -
CDR3 DNA: TGTGCCAGTAGTATTGGCAGGCGGAAAGTTAACTATGGCTACACCTTC
CDR3 protein: CASSIGRRKVNYGYTF

V gene: TRBV6-5
J gene: TRBJ1-1
clone size: few
D gene: -
CDR3 DNA: TGTGCCAGCAGTACCCGGGGGTTCAGCACTGAAGCTTTCTTT
CDR3 protein: CASSTRGFSTEAFF

V gene: TRBV20-1
J gene: TRBJ1-1
clone size: -
D gene: -
CDR3 DNA: TGCAGTGCTAGAGATCAGGGAGAAGCTTTCTTT
CDR3 protein: CSARDQGEAFF

V gene: TRBV28
J gene: TRBJ2-2
clone size: -
D gene: -
CDR3 DNA: TGTGCCAGCAGCGCTACAGGGTACGGGGAGCTGTTTTTT
CDR3 protein: CASSATGYGELFF

V gene: TRBV5-1
J gene: TRBJ2-1
clone size: once
D gene: TRBD2
CDR3 DNA: TGCGCCAGCAGCTCCACGCTAGCGGGAGGGCCGTACCCCTCCTACAATGAGCAGTTCTTC
CDR3 protein: CASSSTLAGGPYPSYNEQFF

V gene: TRBV27
J gene: TRBJ2-7
clone size: medium-sized
D gene: -
CDR3 DNA: TGTGCCAGCAGTTTATCAGGTGGTTGGGCCTACGAGCAGTACTTC
CDR3 protein: CASSLSGGWAYEQYF

V gene: TRBV5-1
J gene: TRBJ2-5
clone size: once
D gene: TRBD1
CDR3 DNA: TGCGCCAGCAGCTGGGACAGGTATAGGGAGACCCAGTACTTC
CDR3 protein: CASSWDRYRETQYF

V gene: TRBV28
J gene: TRBJ1-1
clone size: -
D gene: -
CDR3 DNA: TGTGCCAGCACCTCCGGGGGAGGGGGATTCACTGAAGCTTTCTTT
CDR3 protein: CASTSGGGGFTEAFF

V gene: TRBV6-5
J gene: TRBJ2-5
clone size: -
D gene: TRBD2
CDR3 DNA: TGTGCCAGCAGTTACGACCCCACCTATCCAAGCGGGGTTGACTTC
CDR3 protein: CASSYDPTYPSGVDF

V gene: TRBV5-1
J gene: TRBJ2-3
clone size: -
D gene: -
CDR3 DNA: TGCGCCAGCAGCTTGGTAACGGAAGATACGCAGTATTTT
CDR3 protein: CASSLVTEDTQYF

V gene: TRBV19
J gene: TRBJ1-1
clone size: -
D gene: -
CDR3 DNA: TGTGCCAGTAGTACGGCCCTGAACACTGAAGCTTTCTTT
CDR3 protein: CASSTALNTEAFF

V gene: TRBV11-2
J gene: TRBJ2-4
clone size: -
D gene: -
CDR3 DNA: TGTGCCAGCAGCTTAGAAGGCGGGATAAACATTCAGTACTTC
CDR3 protein: CASSLEGGINIQYF

V gene: TRBV15
J gene: TRBJ1-1
clone size: -
D gene: TRBD1
CDR3 DNA: TGTGCCACCAGCAGAGAAGCTCTCGGACAGGTGGGGACTGAAGCTTTCTTT
CDR3 protein: CATSREALGQVGTEAFF

V gene: TRBV11-2
J gene: TRBJ1-3
clone size: few
D gene: -
CDR3 DNA: TGTGCCAGCTCCAGAGGAGTAGGAAACACCATATATTTT
CDR3 protein: CASSRGVGNTIYF

V gene: TRBV7-3
J gene: TRBJ1-1
clone size: -
D gene: -
CDR3 DNA: TGTGCCAGCAGCTTAGGAGCCCGGGGCAACACTGAAGCTTTCTTT
CDR3 protein: CASSLGARGNTEAFF

V gene: TRBV5-1
J gene: TRBJ2-1
clone size: -
D gene: TRBD2
CDR3 DNA: TGCGCCAGCAGCTTGGCCTCGGGGGGTTCCTACAATGAGCAGTTCTTC
CDR3 protein: CASSLASGGSYNEQFF

V gene: TRBV7-3
J gene: TRBJ1-5
clone size: few
D gene: TRBD1
CDR3 DNA: TGTGCCAGCAGATTACAGGGGAATCAGCCCCAGCATTTT
CDR3 protein: CASRLQGNQPQHF

V gene: TRBV11-2
J gene: TRBJ1-2
clone size: few
D gene: -
CDR3 DNA: TGTGCCAGCAGCTTACCGGGGTGGGCTCCCTCCGGCTACACCTTC
CDR3 protein: CASSLPGWAPSGYTF

V gene: TRBV6-5
J gene: TRBJ2-7
clone size: -
D gene: TRBD1
CDR3 DNA: TGTGCCAGCAGTTACTTGACAGGGCGAAGCGAGCAGTACTTC
CDR3 protein: CASSYLTGRSEQYF

V gene: TRBV30
J gene: TRBJ1-1
clone size: once
D gene: TRBD1
CDR3 DNA: TGTGCCTCCAACCGGGACAGCCTCCTCCCCACTGAAGCTTTCTTT
CDR3 protein: CASNRDSLLPTEAFF

V gene: TRBV7-9
J gene: TRBJ2-1
clone size: -
D gene: -
CDR3 DNA: TGTGCCAGCAGCTTAGGTTGGAGTGGGGGAGCGGCGGTCTTC
CDR3 protein: CASSLGWSGGAAVF

V gene: TRBV4-1
J gene: TRBJ2-5
clone size: -
D gene: -
CDR3 DNA: TGCGCCAGCAGCCAAGAATCACGCGGAGGAGAGACCCAGTACTTC
CDR3 protein: CASSQESRGGETQYF

V gene: TRBV2
J gene: TRBJ2-3
clone size: -
D gene: TRBD2
CDR3 DNA: TGTGCCAGCAGACCTAGCGGGACTAGCACAGATACGCAGTATTTT
CDR3 protein: CASRPSGTSTDTQYF

V gene: TRBV9
J gene: TRBJ2-7
clone size: -
D gene: TRBD1
CDR3 DNA: TGTGCCAGCAGCCCGGGACAGGTCTCCTACGAGCAGTACTTC
CDR3 protein: CASSPGQVSYEQYF

V gene: TRBV6-5
J gene: TRBJ1-1
clone size: -
D gene: -
CDR3 DNA: TGTGCCAGCAGTCCGACTTGGACAGTCACTGAAGCTTTCTTT
CDR3 protein: CASSPTWTVTEAFF

V gene: TRBV15
J gene: TRBJ1-1
clone size: -
D gene: -
CDR3 DNA: TGTGCCACCAGCAGAGACGGACAAATGAACACTGAAGCTTTCTTT
CDR3 protein: CATSRDGQMNTEAFF

V gene: TRBV6-6
J gene: TRBJ2-2
clone size: once
D gene: TRBD2
CDR3 DNA: TGTGCCAGCAGCCAACGGACTAGCGGGGGCGGGGAGCTGTTTTTT
CDR3 protein: CASSQRTSGGGELFF

V gene: TRBV6-5
J gene: TRBJ1-1
clone size: -
D gene: -
CDR3 DNA: TGTGCCAGCAAGGGTCCCGAAGGGACTGAAGCTTTCTTT
CDR3 protein: CASKGPEGTEAFF

V gene: TRBV20-1
J gene: TRBJ1-1
clone size: -
D gene: -
CDR3 DNA: TGCAGTGCTAGAGCCCCAGGGGAAGCTTTCTTT
CDR3 protein: CSARAPGEAFF

V gene: TRBV20-1
J gene: TRBJ1-1
clone size: -
D gene: TRBD1
CDR3 DNA: TGCACCCCCCAGCCGGACAGGGAAGCTTTCTTT
CDR3 protein: CTPQPDREAFF

V gene: TRBV7-2
J gene: TRBJ2-1
clone size: -
D gene: -
CDR3 DNA: TGTGCCAGCACCCCGACGGGAAGGTCCTCCTACAATGAGCAGTTCTTC
CDR3 protein: CASTPTGRSSYNEQFF

V gene: TRBV6-1
J gene: TRBJ2-1
clone size: -
D gene: -
CDR3 DNA: TGTGCCAGCAGTGAAGAAAGGGGGTCGTACAATGAGCAGTTCTTC
CDR3 protein: CASSEERGSYNEQFF

V gene: TRBV6-1
J gene: TRBJ1-2
clone size: -
D gene: -
CDR3 DNA: TGTGCCAGCAGTGAGGGCAGGGGCTATGGCTACACCTTC
CDR3 protein: CASSEGRGYGYTF

V gene: TRBV5-6
J gene: TRBJ2-5
clone size: -
D gene: -
CDR3 DNA: TGTGCCAGCAGCTTGGCCTCTGGCGGGGAGACCCAGTACTTC
CDR3 protein: CASSLASGGETQYF

V gene: TRBV2
J gene: TRBJ1-1
clone size: -
D gene: -
CDR3 DNA: TGTGCCAGCACAACAGGTCCTAACACTGAAGCTTTCTTT
CDR3 protein: CASTTGPNTEAFF

V gene: TRBV29-1
J gene: TRBJ1-1
clone size: -
D gene: -
CDR3 DNA: TGCAGCGGGACGGGACATTTGAACACTGAAGCTTTCTTT
CDR3 protein: CSGTGHLNTEAFF

V gene: TRBV19
J gene: TRBJ1-2
clone size: -
D gene: -
CDR3 DNA: TGTGCCAGTAGTTGGGGAGGGATTGACCCCTATGGCTACACCTTC
CDR3 protein: CASSWGGIDPYGYTF

V gene: TRBV6-5
J gene: TRBJ2-3
clone size: -
D gene: -
CDR3 DNA: TGTGCCAGCGTTGTGCCCCGGGGGGCGGCAGATACGCAGTATTTT
CDR3 protein: CASVVPRGAADTQYF

V gene: TRBV10-3
J gene: TRBJ2-3
clone size: -
D gene: -
CDR3 DNA: TGTGCCATCAGTGAAGGCCAGAGCACAGATACGCAGTATTTT
CDR3 protein: CAISEGQSTDTQYF

V gene: TRBV7-9
J gene: TRBJ1-4
clone size: -
D gene: TRBD1
CDR3 DNA: TGTGCCAGCAGCTTCGGCGGGACAGCTGAAAAACTGTTTTTT
CDR3 protein: CASSFGGTAEKLFF

V gene: TRBV2
J gene: TRBJ1-5
clone size: -
D gene: -
CDR3 DNA: TGTGCCAGCAGTGATGGGGGGGGTTTTCAGCCCCAGCATTTT
CDR3 protein: CASSDGGGFQPQHF